Following are 17 T cell receptor beta chains from one sample sequenced in a study of spatial heterogeneity in lung cancer. The time point is: sample taken at primary tumor resection. From the 5' RACE reads, TCRdb called clonotypes with MiXCR, one entry per CDR3 protein. The sample lists approximately 40,000 distinct CDR3 sequences; approximately 6.3% were seen once. The source was PBMCs, collected at surgery. Receptors originate from a female donor with early-stage non-small cell lung cancer.

This clonotype has only a few counts. The chain couples TRBV5-1 to TRBJ2-3, with TRBD1 matching over 7 bases. Per the germline V gene, CDR1 is SGHRS and CDR2 is YFSETQ. With 1 base clipped from V and 3 bases from J, the junction kept 5 bases outside the gene matches. The CDR3 is 15 amino acids. This chain's CDR3 is CASSLTGVITDTQYF. The CDR3 coding sequence is TGCGCCAGCAGCTTGACAGGGGTGATTACAGATACGCAGTATTTT.

This clonotype was seen a handful of times. The rearrangement links TRBV7-2 to TRBJ2-3; no clear D. V was cut by 2 bases and J by 3 bases, with 12 bases left in between. Germline values: CDR1 SGHTA, CDR2 FQGNSA. This CDR3 has 15 amino acids. DNA of the CDR3: TGTGCCAGCAGCTTAAATTTGGGGAAGACAGATACGCAGTATTTT. Translated: CASSLNLGKTDTQYF. Together with reference TRBV7-2 and TRBJ2-3, the CDR3 gives the full variable domain: GAGVSQSPSNKVTEKGKDVELRCDPISGHTALYWYRQSLGQGLEFLIYFQGNSAPDKSGLPSDRFSAERTGGSVSTLTIQRTQQEDSAVYLCASSLNLGKTDTQYFGPGTRLTVL.

This clonotype is medium-sized. The chain employs TRBV12-3 or TRBV12-4 and TRBJ2-3; D gene unclear. V was shortened by 6 bases and J by 4 bases, with 8 bases between the two germline ends. CDR3 size: 12 residues. CDR3 in amino acids: CASRRAADTQYF. CDR3 DNA sequence: TGTGCCAGCAGACGAGCTGCAGATACGCAGTATTTT.

At least ten counts were recorded for this clonotype. The rearrangement uses TRBV20-1 and TRBJ2-7, with 7 bases identical to TRBD1. CDR1 is DFQATT and CDR2 is SNEGSKA in the germline V gene (reference sequence). With V trimmed by 5 bases and J by 2 bases, 0 bases remained unmatched. This CDR3 is built from 11 residues. This CDR3 reads CSAGQAYEQYF. The CDR3 nucleotides are TGCAGTGCTGGACAGGCCTACGAGCAGTACTTC.

The V and J genes are TRBV30 and TRBJ2-2; D might be TRBD1 (6 bases). The germline V gene encodes CDR1 GTSNPN and CDR2 SVGIG (reference sequence). The CDR3 has 16 residues. The ends were cut back, 2 bases at V and 1 base at J, with 14 bases in the middle. The CDR3 sequence: CAWSRNRDMNTGELFF. In nucleotides, the CDR3 is TGTGCCTGGAGTCGAAACCGGGACATGAACACCGGGGAGCTGTTTTTT.

Remarks on this clonotype: Since a much larger clone is just one base distant, this may be a read error. The gene calls are TRBV28 and TRBJ1-3; no firm D call. V lost 4 bases to trimming and J lost 8 bases, with 9 bases between them. Germline V gene data show CDR1 as MDHEN and CDR2 as SYDVKM. The CDR3 covers 12 residues. The CDR3 is CASSSPAYTIYF. CDR3 nucleotide sequence: TGTGCCAGCAGTTCCCCCGCGTACACCATATATTTT.

This clonotype showed up many times. The chain carries TRBV18 and TRBJ2-3; TRBD1 or TRBD2 may be the D gene (5 bases each). The germline V gene encodes CDR1 KGHSH and CDR2 LQKENI. With 1 base removed from V and 1 base from J, the gap between germline ends came to 6 bases. This CDR3 comprises 14 residues. The CDR3 loop reads CASSPRGGTDTQYF. The CDR3 DNA sequence: TGTGCCAGCTCACCACGAGGGGGCACAGATACGCAGTATTTT.

The genes are TRBV6-6 and TRBJ2-4; 7 bases match TRBD1. The CDR3 is made up of 19 amino acids. With 0 bases clipped from V and 1 base from J, the junction kept 12 bases outside the gene matches. In germline, CDR1 is MNHNY, CDR2 SVGAGI (reference sequence). The CDR3 loop is CASSYSTGAQGFAKNIQYF. CDR3 nucleotide sequence: TGTGCCAGCAGTTACTCTACAGGGGCGCAGGGTTTTGCCAAAAACATTCAGTACTTC.

There are many counts of this clonotype. The chain uses TRBV6-5 and TRBJ1-3; the D is unclear. CDR1 MNHEY and CDR2 SVGAGI come from the germline V gene. V shed 0 bases and J shed 0 bases, with 6 bases lying between them. The CDR3 extends over 15 amino acids. CDR3 sequence: CASSYSESSGNTIYF. In nucleotides, the CDR3 is TGTGCCAGCAGTTACTCAGAGAGCTCTGGAAACACCATATATTTT.

The V gene is TRBV5-6, the J gene TRBJ1-2; D is undetermined. The CDR3 is 13 amino acids. V was clipped by 1 base and J by 5 bases, with 9 bases between them. Germline assignment: CDR1 SGHDT and CDR2 YYEEEE. In nucleotides, the CDR3 is TGTGCCAGCAGCTTGACCCAGAGATATGGCTACACCTTC. It codes for CASSLTQRYGYTF.

This clonotype was counted many times. The V call is TRBV3-1, the J call TRBJ2-7, with D maybe TRBD1 (5 bases). In germline, CDR1 is LGHDT, CDR2 YNNKEL (reference sequence). The CDR3 is made up of 14 amino acids. V was trimmed by 3 bases and J by 7 bases, leaving 16 bases between them. The CDR3, as DNA: TGTGCCAGCAGCCATTCGACAGAGGTCGCGGAGCAGTACTTC. It encodes CASSHSTEVAEQYF.

This clonotype was detected ten times or more. The rearrangement joins TRBV14 to TRBJ2-2, with D unclear. Trimming removed 1 base at V and 6 bases at J, with 0 bases between. Germline V CDR1 and CDR2: SGHDN, FVKESK. This CDR3 spans 11 amino acids. CDR3 nucleotide sequence: TGTGCCAGCAGCCAAGCCGGGGAGCTGTTTTTT. Its translation is CASSQAGELFF. Full variable domain (rest looked up from reference TRBV14 and TRBJ2-2): EAGVTQFPSHSVIEKGQTVTLRCDPISGHDNLYWYRRVMGKEIKFLLHFVKESKQDESGMPNNRFLAERTGGTYSTLKVQPAELEDSGVYFCASSQAGELFFGEGSRLTVL.

This chain connects TRBV19 to TRBJ1-5; D call uncertain. V lost 2 bases and J 5 bases, leaving 13 bases between the germline ends. The CDR3 covers 15 residues. The germline CDR1 and CDR2 sequences are LNHDA and SQIVND (reference sequence). CDR3 sequence: CASSIWGQEDQPQHF. CDR3 sequence (DNA): TGTGCCAGTAGTATATGGGGTCAAGAAGATCAGCCCCAGCATTTT.

This clonotype has only a few counts. The germline gene is not matched at one end of the junction; a read error may be the cause. This rearrangement joins TRBV20-1 to TRBJ2-4; a possible D gene is TRBD2 (6 bases). The germline gives CDR1 DFQATT, CDR2 SNEGSKA (reference sequence). The length of the CDR3 is 13 residues. CDR3 sequence: CSARDYSGNIQYF. The DNA of the CDR3 is TGCAGTGCTCGAGACTACAGCGGGAACATTCAGTACTTC.

This clonotype has at least ten counts. V is TRBV5-1 and J is TRBJ2-3; 10 positions match TRBD2. The germline gives CDR1 SGHRS, CDR2 YFSETQ. Unmatched junction bases numbered 6, after V lost 0 bases and J lost 2 bases. The length of the CDR3 is 17 residues. CDR3 protein: CASSLATSGAPTDTQYF. The CDR3 DNA reads as TGCGCCAGCAGCTTGGCAACTAGCGGGGCCCCCACAGATACGCAGTATTTT.

This clonotype has at least ten counts. The gene calls are TRBV12-5 and TRBJ1-1; no clear D gene. Germline lookup yields CDR1 LGHNT and CDR2 FRNRAP. This CDR3 spans 13 amino acids. V was trimmed by 5 bases and J by 2 bases, leaving 9 bases between them. The DNA for the CDR3 is TGTGCTAGTGGTGCCCGGGTCAACACTGAAGCTTTCTTT. Amino acid sequence: CASGARVNTEAFF.

This clonotype occurred many times. A junction end diverges from the germline sequence, so it may reflect a read error. V and J are TRBV6-1 and TRBJ1-2; D perhaps matches TRBD1 (5 bases). CDR3 size: 12 residues. The V gene's germline CDR1 is MNHNS and CDR2 SASEGT. CDR3: CASSESNRGPVF. The CDR3 bases are TGTGCCAGCAGTGAATCAAACCGGGGACCAGTCTTC.